Each of the 5 T cell receptor beta chains below was sequenced from the same sample in a study of identical twins. TCRdb processed the 5' RACE reads anew with MiXCR; each CDR3 protein has one entry. Among approximately 280,000 distinct CDR3 sequences, more than 6.5% were seen once, and the ten largest hold around 2.1%. These data were likewise used in another study, on yellow fever vaccine responses in identical twins.

Sequencing was done on a sample of memory (CD45RO+) T cells sorted from blood. These receptors all come from a woman younger than 30 in good health.

This clonotype has at least ten counts. The J gene is TRBJ2-7, the V gene TRBV3-1; D is undetermined. Germline-derived CDR1 and CDR2 are LGHDT and YNNKEL (reference sequence). Between the trimmed V and J ends, which lost 1 base and 0 bases, there was a span of 4 bases. The CDR3 contains 13 residues. CDR3 amino acids: CASSQALSYEQYF. CDR3 bases: TGTGCCAGCAGCCAAGCCCTCTCCTACGAGCAGTACTTC.

The V and J genes are TRBV21-1 and TRBJ1-1; the table's TRBD1 call for D was not verified on the DNA. TRBV21-1 counts as a pseudogene. The CDR3 has 15 amino acids. CDR3 sequence (DNA): TGTGCCAGCAGCAAAAGGGGGACAGGGTCCACTGAAGCTTTCTTT. Translated, it gives CASSKRGTGSTEAFF.

There are many counts of this clonotype. The chain joins TRBV29-1 to TRBJ1-1, with D maybe TRBD1 (6 bases). CDR1 is SQVTM and CDR2 is ANQGSEA in the germline V gene. The V gene lost 4 bases and the J gene lost 0 bases, with 15 bases spanning the gap. The CDR3 is 15 residues long. The CDR3 DNA follows: TGCAGCGTTGTAACGGGGGCTATTATGAACACTGAAGCTTTCTTT. It encodes CSVVTGAIMNTEAFF.

There are many counts of this clonotype. The genes are TRBV5-6 and TRBJ2-3; D is possibly TRBD1 (5 bases). The V gene lost 4 bases and the J gene lost 3 bases, with 12 bases spanning the gap. Looked up from germline, CDR1 is SGHDT and CDR2 is YYEEEE. This CDR3 contains 14 residues. CDR3 region: CASSRRQGTDTQYF. CDR3 bases: TGTGCCAGCAGCCGAAGGCAGGGAACAGATACGCAGTATTTT.

Many counts were recorded for this clonotype. The chain carries TRBV3-1 and TRBJ2-1, with TRBD2 matching over 14 bases. The germline V gene encodes CDR1 LGHDT and CDR2 YNNKEL (reference sequence). V shed 4 bases and J 7 bases; nucleotides not matched to a gene: 3. The CDR3 has 15 residues. The CDR3 DNA reads TGTGCCAGCAGCCGACTAGCGGGAGGGCCAAATGAGCAGTTCTTC. It encodes CASSRLAGGPNEQFF.